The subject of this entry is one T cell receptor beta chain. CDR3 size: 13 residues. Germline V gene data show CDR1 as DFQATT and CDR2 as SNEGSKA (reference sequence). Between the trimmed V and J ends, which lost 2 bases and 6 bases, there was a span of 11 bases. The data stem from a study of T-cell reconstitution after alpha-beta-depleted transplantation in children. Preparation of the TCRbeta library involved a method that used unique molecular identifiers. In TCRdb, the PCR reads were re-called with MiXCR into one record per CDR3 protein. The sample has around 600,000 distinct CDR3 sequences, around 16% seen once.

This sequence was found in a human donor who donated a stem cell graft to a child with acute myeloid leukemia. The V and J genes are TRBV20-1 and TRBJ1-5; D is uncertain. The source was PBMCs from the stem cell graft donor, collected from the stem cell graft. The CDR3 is CSARSRGSQPQHF. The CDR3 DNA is TGCAGTGCTAGATCCAGAGGATCTCAGCCCCAGCATTTT.